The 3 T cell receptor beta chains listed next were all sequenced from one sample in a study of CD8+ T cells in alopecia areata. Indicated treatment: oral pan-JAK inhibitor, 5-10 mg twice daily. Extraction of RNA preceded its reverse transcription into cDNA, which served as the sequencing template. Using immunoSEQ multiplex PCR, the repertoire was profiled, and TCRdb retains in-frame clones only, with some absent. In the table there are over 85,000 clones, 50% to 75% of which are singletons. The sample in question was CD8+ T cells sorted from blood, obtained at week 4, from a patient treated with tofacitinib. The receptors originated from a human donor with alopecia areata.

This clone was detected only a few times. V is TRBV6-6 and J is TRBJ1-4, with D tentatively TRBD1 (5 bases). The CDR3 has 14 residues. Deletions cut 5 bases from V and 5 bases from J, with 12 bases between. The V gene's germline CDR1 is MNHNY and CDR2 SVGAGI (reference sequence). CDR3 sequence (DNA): TGTGCCAGCAGTGCAAGACAGCGGAATGAAAAACTGTTTTTT. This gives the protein CASSARQRNEKLFF.

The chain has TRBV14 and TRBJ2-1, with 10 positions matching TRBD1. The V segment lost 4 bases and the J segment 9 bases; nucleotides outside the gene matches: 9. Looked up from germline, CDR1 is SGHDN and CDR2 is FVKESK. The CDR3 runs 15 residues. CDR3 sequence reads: CASSPRDRGLGEQFF. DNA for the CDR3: TGTGCCAGCAGCCCCCGGGACAGGGGCTTGGGTGAGCAGTTCTTC.

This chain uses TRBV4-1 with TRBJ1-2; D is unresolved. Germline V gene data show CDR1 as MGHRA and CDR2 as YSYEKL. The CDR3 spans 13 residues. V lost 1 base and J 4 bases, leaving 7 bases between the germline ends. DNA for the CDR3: TGCGCCAGCAGCCAAGGGCTCGGCTATGGCTACACCTTC. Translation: CASSQGLGYGYTF.